This section outlines one TCR beta chain sequence together with its context. No antigen is known for it. Time point indicated: cycle 4 day 1 (C4D1), after 5 to 7 weeks of nivolumab. Every patient relapsed after autologous stem cell transplantation, and brentuximab vedotin exposure varied. The study recorded best responses of complete response, partial response or progressive disease. This record belongs to a study of PD-1 blockade in classical Hodgkin lymphoma. General study findings and limits: No one has yet defined what causes the repertoire differences, which may be disease activity or prior therapy. Similar baseline diversity was found in complete responders and newly diagnosed patients. CD4+ but not CD8+ TCR diversity rose significantly by C4D1.

Only in-frame clones appear in the TCRdb table, and some are missing; sequencing was by immunoSEQ multiplex PCR. The table lists under 25,000 clones, about 70% of them singletons, with 19% in the top ten. The CDR3 covers 17 residues. This sequence joins TRBV1 and TRBJ2-3; the table's D call, TRBD2, was not checked against the DNA. TRBV1 is flagged as a pseudogene. The receptor's source is a human donor with classical Hodgkin lymphoma. The sample consisted of peripheral blood mononuclear cells (PBMCs), taken before the fourth cycle of nivolumab. CDR3 amino acids: CTSSQEVAENSTDTQYF. DNA of the CDR3: TGCACCAGCAGCCAAGAAGTTGCGGAAAATAGCACAGATACGCAGTATTTT.